These T cell receptor beta chains were read from a single sample in a study of early T cells in non-severe SARS-CoV-2 infection. One entry per CDR3 protein results from TCRdb running MiXCR on the 5' RACE reads. The repertoire holds roughly 64,000 distinct CDR3 sequences, with approximately 8.8% as singletons. The specimen comprised whole blood, sampled at baseline. The receptors shown here come from an adult who was a healthcare worker with PCR-confirmed SARS-CoV-2 infection or an uninfected control (not recorded which). Both conserved end residues are part of each CDR3. D genes are given only for firm matches. Not every row has a clone size; where given, it reads once, few, many or a size class.

TRBV12-3/TRBV12-4	TRBJ1-1	few	TRBD1	CASSRTQGAGTEAFF	TGTGCCAGCAGTAGGACACAGGGGGCTGGTACTGAAGCTTTCTTT
TRBV11-3	TRBJ2-2	many	-	CASSPRLNTGELFF	TGTGCCAGCAGCCCCAGGCTGAACACCGGGGAGCTGTTTTTT
TRBV9	TRBJ2-3	few	-	CASSVGVSPTDTQYF	TGTGCCAGCAGCGTAGGGGTTAGTCCCACAGATACGCAGTATTTT
TRBV7-9	TRBJ2-2	many	-	CASSLIPRGTGELFF	TGTGCCAGCAGCTTAATCCCCCGGGGCACCGGGGAGCTGTTTTTT
TRBV12-3/TRBV12-4	TRBJ1-5	-	-	CASSLGPGGIQPQHF	TGTGCCAGCAGTTTAGGTCCCGGCGGGATTCAGCCCCAGCATTTT
TRBV9	TRBJ2-5	many	TRBD2	CASSHRGLASYQETQYF	TGTGCCAGCAGCCATCGGGGACTAGCGTCTTACCAAGAGACCCAGTACTTC
TRBV7-6	TRBJ2-1	-	-	CASSGRDASNEQFF	TGTGCCAGCAGCGGCCGGGACGCTTCCAATGAGCAGTTCTTC
TRBV20-1	TRBJ2-5	few	-	CSARSHDRIQETQYF	TGCAGTGCTAGAAGTCATGACAGGATACAAGAGACCCAGTACTTC
TRBV7-9	TRBJ2-7	many	TRBD2	CASVKGLAGDSYEQYF	TGTGCCAGCGTTAAAGGGCTAGCGGGGGACTCCTACGAGCAGTACTTC
TRBV27	TRBJ2-3	-	-	CASSFLGEDGADTQYF	TGTGCCAGCAGTTTTCTTGGGGAGGACGGCGCAGATACGCAGTATTTT
TRBV20-1	TRBJ2-7	many	TRBD2	CSARIAGGPGEQYF	TGCAGTGCTAGAATCGCGGGAGGGCCCGGCGAGCAGTACTTC
TRBV3-1	TRBJ2-4	many	TRBD1	CASSTTGRGGNIQYF	TGTGCCAGCAGCACGACAGGGAGAGGGGGAAACATTCAGTACTTC
TRBV29-1	TRBJ2-1	few	-	CSVESPGLGAF	TGCAGCGTTGAATCCCCCGGACTTGGCGCCTTC
TRBV10-2	TRBJ2-7	few	-	CASSSHRRNNEQYF	TGCGCCAGCAGCTCCCACCGACGGAACAACGAGCAGTACTTC
TRBV20-1	TRBJ2-2	many	-	CSARVSGSTGELFF	TGCAGTGCTAGAGTTAGCGGTTCCACCGGGGAGCTGTTTTTT
TRBV18	TRBJ2-2	-	-	CASSPFRSGELFF	TGTGCCAGCTCACCTTTCCGCAGCGGGGAGCTGTTTTTT
TRBV6-5	TRBJ1-1	-	TRBD1	CATSSTGGTEAFF	TGTGCCACTTCCTCGACAGGGGGAACTGAAGCTTTCTTT
TRBV19	TRBJ2-7	few	-	CASSTGQNAEQYF	TGTGCCAGTAGTACCGGACAGAATGCCGAGCAGTACTTC
TRBV20-1	TRBJ2-5	few	-	CSAAIGRGTEEPQYF	TGCAGTGCTGCCATAGGACGGGGAACCGAAGAGCCCCAGTACTTC
TRBV6-4	TRBJ2-3	many	-	CASSRDPGGTDTQYF	TGTGCCAGCAGCCGGGACCCGGGCGGCACAGATACGCAGTATTTT
TRBV2	TRBJ2-7	few	-	CASRLRTAYEQYF	TGTGCCAGCAGATTACGGACAGCCTACGAGCAGTACTTC
TRBV4-2	TRBJ2-2	-	-	CASSQDLGVGELFF	TGTGCCAGCAGCCAAGATCTGGGGGTCGGGGAGCTGTTTTTT
TRBV7-3	TRBJ1-6	many	-	CASQLTSGLGSPLHF	TGTGCCAGCCAATTAACTTCCGGGCTGGGCTCACCCCTCCACTTT
TRBV10-3	TRBJ2-2	few	-	CATATNTGELFF	TGTGCCACTGCTACGAACACCGGGGAGCTGTTTTTT
TRBV7-6	TRBJ2-5	few	-	CVSSDRQETQYF	TGTGTCAGCAGCGATCGCCAAGAGACCCAGTACTTC
TRBV7-9	TRBJ1-1	few	-	CASSLSRETENTEAFF	TGTGCCAGCAGCTTAAGTCGCGAGACCGAGAACACTGAAGCTTTCTTT
TRBV7-9	TRBJ2-3	few	TRBD2	CASSLALAGDTQYF	TGTGCCAGCAGCTTAGCACTAGCGGGAGATACGCAGTATTTT
TRBV18	TRBJ2-1	many	-	CASSRVLAPPRNEQFF	TGTGCCAGCTCCCGAGTACTAGCACCGCCGAGGAATGAGCAGTTCTTC
TRBV2	TRBJ2-3	-	-	CASSVNSDTQYF	TGTGCCAGCAGTGTCAACTCAGATACGCAGTATTTT
TRBV5-5	TRBJ2-2	few	-	CASSFSENTGELFF	TGTGCCAGCAGCTTCAGCGAGAACACCGGGGAGCTGTTTTTT
TRBV7-3	TRBJ1-2	few	TRBD1	CASSRGPGTGGSGYTF	TGTGCCAGCAGCCGGGGCCCCGGGACAGGGGGCTCTGGCTACACCTTC
TRBV6-5	TRBJ2-7	many	TRBD2	CASRDPGLPKEQYF	TGTGCCAGCAGAGACCCGGGACTACCAAAGGAGCAGTACTTC
TRBV25-1	TRBJ1-2	few	-	CASSETYGYTF	TGTGCCAGCAGTGAGACTTATGGCTACACCTTC
TRBV9	TRBJ2-3	-	TRBD1	CASSAQGVISDTQYF	TGTGCCAGCAGCGCTCAGGGGGTGATCTCAGATACGCAGTATTTT
TRBV20-1	TRBJ2-5	-	-	CSARTYLGETQYF	TGCAGTGCTAGAACCTATCTAGGGGAGACCCAGTACTTC
TRBV6-2/TRBV6-3	TRBJ1-1	few	-	CASSVVGQPDTEAFF	TGTGCCAGCAGTGTTGTAGGACAGCCGGACACTGAAGCTTTCTTT
TRBV2	TRBJ2-2	-	-	CASSDWLNTGELFF	TGTGCCAGCAGTGATTGGTTGAACACCGGGGAGCTGTTTTTT
TRBV6-5	TRBJ2-7	many	TRBD1	CASSYSRRGTGGYEQYF	TGTGCCAGCAGTTACTCTCGGCGGGGGACAGGGGGATACGAGCAGTACTTC
TRBV2	TRBJ2-3	-	TRBD2	CASSEFSSGRDTQYF	TGTGCCAGCAGTGAATTTAGTAGCGGGAGGGATACGCAGTATTTT
TRBV10-3	TRBJ2-3	-	TRBD2	CAISEGSGSTDTQYF	TGTGCCATCAGTGAGGGTAGCGGGAGCACAGATACGCAGTATTTT
TRBV18	TRBJ2-3	-	-	CASSPNQGITDTQYF	TGTGCCAGCTCACCAAATCAGGGGATTACAGATACGCAGTATTTT
TRBV10-3	TRBJ2-7	few	TRBD2	CAISDTLAGESYEQYF	TGTGCCATCAGTGATACGCTAGCGGGAGAGAGCTACGAGCAGTACTTC
TRBV5-1	TRBJ2-2	-	TRBD1	CASSLARTGRTGELFF	TGCGCCAGCAGCTTGGCCCGGACAGGGCGAACCGGGGAGCTGTTTTTT
TRBV27	TRBJ1-4	-	-	CASSLYREGEKLFF	TGTGCCAGCAGTTTATACAGGGAGGGTGAAAAACTGTTTTTT
TRBV7-6	TRBJ2-7	many	-	CASSGRQSYEQYF	TGTGCCAGCAGCGGAAGACAGAGCTACGAGCAGTACTTC
TRBV20-1	TRBJ2-5	-	-	CSLPMAGQETQYF	TGCAGCCTACCCATGGCGGGGCAAGAGACCCAGTACTTC
TRBV3-1	TRBJ2-5	few	TRBD2	CASSPSGGEETQYF	TGTGCCAGCAGCCCGAGCGGGGGAGAAGAGACCCAGTACTTC
TRBV5-1	TRBJ2-7	-	-	CASSPLQGSSYEQYF	TGCGCCAGCAGCCCACTACAGGGAAGCTCCTACGAGCAGTACTTC
TRBV27	TRBJ2-3	few	-	CASSLKRTDTQYF	TGTGCCAGCAGTTTAAAGCGGACAGATACGCAGTATTTT
TRBV6-1	TRBJ2-7	few	-	CASRDPGRYEQYF	TGTGCCAGCAGGGACCCCGGACGCTACGAGCAGTACTTC